These 13 T cell receptor beta chains share one sample of origin, sequenced in a study of shared clonotypes between healthy human individuals. Sequenced by immunoSEQ multiplex PCR; TCRdb stores in-frame clones only, minus some. Here the sample spans about 2 million clones, about 95% being singletons. Naive CD8 cells, CD45RO-negative and positively selected for CCR7, excluded terminally differentiated effector memory CD45RA+ cells. Input material: naive CD8+ T cells sorted from blood. These receptors were obtained from a man aged 18 to 30 in good health.

The CDR3 bases are TGTGCCTGGAGTGTGCGGGTCTCCTATAATTCACCCCTCCACTTT. Translated: CAWSVRVSYNSPLHF. The rearrangement uses TRBV30 and TRBJ1-6; D unclear. V gave up 0 bases and J gave up 0 bases, with 6 bases separating them. Germline V gene lookup returns CDR1 GTSNPN and CDR2 SVGIG (reference sequence). The length of the CDR3 is 15 residues.

Worth noting for this clone: A read error may produce the germline difference seen at one junction end. The sample has other DNA sequences that encode this CDR3 too. CDR3 bases: TGCGCCAGCAGTTTGGACGGCTGGGAGCAGTACTTC. This codes for CASSLDGWEQYF. V usage is TRBV5-1 and J usage is TRBJ2-7; D uncertain. The CDR3 extends over 12 amino acids. Looked up from germline, CDR1 is SGHRS and CDR2 is YFSETQ.

The chain links TRBV13 to TRBJ2-3, with D unresolved. The germline V gene has CDR1 PRHDT and CDR2 FYEKMQ (reference sequence). CDR3 length: 15 amino acids. V lost 2 bases and J lost 0, with 9 bases in between. The CDR3 DNA reads as TGTGCCAGCAGCTTAACGGATTCTAGCACAGATACGCAGTATTTT. Protein sequence: CASSLTDSSTDTQYF.

The gene calls are TRBV6-5 and TRBJ1-4, with TRBD1 identical over 11 bases. The CDR3 spans 14 residues. The germline CDR1 and CDR2 sequences are MNHEY and SVGAGI. V was clipped by 5 bases and J by 6 bases; unmatched bases: 2. CDR3 sequence: CASSTGQGDEKLFF. The CDR3 DNA is TGTGCCAGCAGTACGGGACAGGGGGATGAAAAACTGTTTTTT.

J is TRBJ2-5 and V is TRBV19; no clear D gene. The CDR3 length is 14 residues. The germline V and J ends were trimmed by 1 base and 2 bases, with 8 bases remaining between them. Germline V gives CDR1 LNHDA, CDR2 SQIVND (reference sequence). The chain's CDR3 is CASSIVIQQETQYF. The CDR3 nucleotides are TGTGCCAGTAGTATAGTGATCCAGCAAGAGACCCAGTACTTC.

This rearrangement joins TRBV19 to TRBJ1-2; possibly TRBD1 for D (6 bases). Germline CDR1 reads LNHDA; CDR2 reads SQIVND (reference sequence). V was pared by 3 bases and J by 4 bases, with 18 bases between. The CDR3 sequence is 16 residues long. This CDR3 is CASSILGTPDLYGYTF. In DNA form, the CDR3 reads TGTGCCAGTAGTATCCTCGGGACACCTGACCTCTATGGCTACACCTTC.

V gene TRBV4-1 combines with J gene TRBJ2-7, with 7 bases fitting TRBD1. Trimming cost V 2 bases and J 3 bases; bases outside gene matches: 7. The germline V gene encodes CDR1 MGHRA and CDR2 YSYEKL. The CDR3 runs to 15 residues. The DNA of the CDR3 is TGCGCCAGCAGCCAAATAACAGGGGAGCTCTACGAGCAGTACTTC. It is translated as CASSQITGELYEQYF.

The rearrangement joins TRBV27 to TRBJ2-1; perhaps D is TRBD1 or TRBD2 (6 bases each). Germline CDR1 reads MNHEY; CDR2 reads SMNVEV (reference sequence). Trimming took 8 bases from V and 6 from J, leaving 20 bases between them. CDR3 length equals 15 residues. The CDR3 region has the DNA TGTGCCAGCGCATTTGAGGGGGGTCTAATCAATGAGCAGTTCTTC. This codes for CASAFEGGLINEQFF.

This clone occurred once. This chain uses TRBV10-3 with TRBJ2-2; D may be TRBD1 (5 bases). Germline CDR1 is ENHRY and CDR2 is SYGVKD. The V and J ends lost 0 bases and 1 base respectively, with 12 bases between them. The CDR3 contains 17 residues. The CDR3 reads CAISESVTVLNTGELFF. CDR3 DNA sequence: TGTGCCATCAGTGAGTCTGTGACAGTGTTGAACACCGGGGAGCTGTTTTTT.

As to this clone: At the DNA level, this CDR3 is encoded by other sequences in the same sample as well. The V and J genes are TRBV4-3 and TRBJ2-7, with D possibly matching TRBD2 (5 bases). The CDR3 extends over 13 amino acids. Germline lookup yields CDR1 LGHNA and CDR2 YSLEER. Between the trimmed V and J ends, which lost 3 bases and 2 bases, there was a span of 8 bases. The CDR3 sequence is CASSHGETYEQYF. In DNA, the CDR3 is TGCGCCAGCAGCCATGGGGAGACCTACGAGCAGTACTTC.

The V and J genes are TRBV4-1 and TRBJ1-1; no reliable D call. Germline values: CDR1 MGHRA, CDR2 YSYEKL. V lost 0 bases, J lost 3 bases, and 11 bases lay in between. The CDR3 contains 15 residues. The CDR3 DNA is TGCGCCAGCAGCCAAGAATTTTTGCCAGACACTGAAGCTTTCTTT. It codes for CASSQEFLPDTEAFF.

This chain joins TRBV4-3 and TRBJ2-7; D is perhaps TRBD1 (5 bases). This CDR3 comprises 15 residues. The V gene lost 1 base and the J gene lost 3 bases, with 13 bases spanning the gap. Germline V gene sequence: CDR1 LGHNA, CDR2 YSLEER. Here the CDR3 DNA reads TGCGCCAGCAGCCAAGGGGCAGGGATGGTCTACGAGCAGTACTTC. Protein: CASSQGAGMVYEQYF.

The V and J genes are TRBV5-6 and TRBJ2-1; a possible D gene is TRBD1 (5 bases). Germline-derived CDR1 and CDR2 are SGHDT and YYEEEE. Trimming took 0 bases from V and 2 from J, leaving 12 bases between them. The CDR3 extends over 16 amino acids. The DNA for the CDR3 is TGTGCCAGCAGCTTGGCGGTGCAGGGCCCCTACAATGAGCAGTTCTTC. It specifies CASSLAVQGPYNEQFF.